The rows below give T cell receptor beta chains drawn from one sample of a study of blood T cell repertoires in COVID-19. Produced via immunoSEQ multiplex PCR; TCRdb's table is partial and in-frame only. The sample lists under 200,000 clones, roughly 80% seen once, with approximately 7.8% in the top ten. The sequenced material came from peripheral blood. The receptors stem from a woman aged 55-69 years with COVID-19, enrolled during active disease. Each CDR3 is given with its conserved first and last residue. Each record gives: V gene, J gene, D gene, clone size, CDR3 DNA, CDR3 protein. D genes are given only for firm matches. A row's size may be missing; if present it is once, few, many or a size class.

TRBV4-3	TRBJ1-4	.	.	TGCGCCAGCAGCCAAGCATTAGGACAGTCAAGTGAAAAACTGTTTTTT	CASSQALGQSSEKLFF
TRBV27	TRBJ2-1	TRBD2	.	TGTGCCAGCAGTTTCTCCCCCCCGGGACTAGCGGGAGTGAGGAATGAGCAGTTCTTC	CASSFSPPGLAGVRNEQFF
TRBV29-1	TRBJ2-7	TRBD2	.	TGCAGCGTTACCGGGACTAGCGGGAGGGGAGAGCAGTACTTC	CSVTGTSGRGEQYF
TRBV29-1	TRBJ2-4	.	.	TGCAGCGCCGGACATTGGGAAAACATTCAGTACTTC	CSAGHWENIQYF
TRBV11-3	TRBJ2-1	.	.	TGTGCCAGCAGCCGGGGTCAATACAATGAGCAGTTCTTC	CASSRGQYNEQFF
TRBV7-2	TRBJ2-5	TRBD2	.	TGTGCCAGCAGCTTAGGACTAGCGGGAGCCCAAGAGGCCCAGTACTTC	CASSLGLAGAQEAQYF
TRBV28	TRBJ2-1	TRBD2	.	TGTGCCAGCAGTTTAATCAGCGGGGCGAGCTCCTACAATGAGCAGTTCTTC	CASSLISGASSYNEQFF
TRBV5-1	TRBJ1-6	.	.	TGCGCCAGCAGCTGGGGACAAGCCAAGGCCTCGGATTCACCCCTCCACTTT	CASSWGQAKASDSPLHF
TRBV7-9	TRBJ1-1	.	few	TGTGCCAGCAGCTTAAGGAGCGTCGGCAGGGGCACTGAAGCTTTCTTT	CASSLRSVGRGTEAFF
TRBV3-1/TRBV3-2	TRBJ2-1	TRBD2	.	TGTGCCAGCAGCCAAGACGCTAGCGGGGGGAATGAGCAGTTCTTC	CASSQDASGGNEQFF
TRBV24-1	TRBJ2-2	.	.	TGTGCCACCAGTGAACAGGGCCCGGTCAACACCGGGGAGCTGTTTTTT	CATSEQGPVNTGELFF
TRBV19	TRBJ2-5	.	.	TGTGCCAGTAGTGAGACAGGCTTCCAAGAGACCCAGTACTTC	CASSETGFQETQYF
TRBV4-1	TRBJ1-6	.	few	TGCGCCAGCAGCCAAGGGACTGGGAATTCACCCCTCCACTTT	CASSQGTGNSPLHF
TRBV7-8	TRBJ2-1	.	.	TGTGCCAGCAGCTTAGTGCTTCGCCTCTCAGGCTACAATGAGCAGTTCTTC	CASSLVLRLSGYNEQFF
TRBV23-1	TRBJ1-3	TRBD1	.	TGCGCCAGCAGGCCGGGACAGACACACTCTGGAAACACCATATATTTT	CASRPGQTHSGNTIYF
TRBV19	TRBJ2-1	TRBD2	.	TGTGCCAGTAGACTAGCGGGAGAGAACAATGAGCAGTTCTTC	CASRLAGENNEQFF
TRBV7-7	TRBJ2-5	TRBD2	.	TGTGCTAGCAGCCGTAGGCCTAGCGGGAGTCTAGAGACCCAGTACTTC	CASSRRPSGSLETQYF
TRBV5-1	TRBJ1-1	TRBD1	few	TGCGCCAGCAGCAGGGGACAGGGTGGCACTGAAGCTTTCTTT	CASSRGQGGTEAFF
TRBV7-2	TRBJ1-2	.	.	TGTGCCAGCAGCTTAGTAGTGAACTATGGCTACACCTTC	CASSLVVNYGYTF
TRBV6-5	TRBJ2-5	TRBD2	once	TGTGCCAGCAGTTATAGCGGGATAGGTGAGACCCAGTACTTC	CASSYSGIGETQYF
TRBV18	TRBJ1-3	.	.	TGTGCCAGCTCACCCGCGGAGATGCGCTCTGGAAACACCATATATTTT	CASSPAEMRSGNTIYF
TRBV9	TRBJ2-3	.	.	TGTGCCAGCACCCTGGGGGGTGCGGGCACAGATACGCAGTATTTT	CASTLGGAGTDTQYF
TRBV11-3	TRBJ2-1	TRBD2	.	TGTGCCAGCAGCTTAAAACTAGCGGGAAGTGGTGAGCAGTTCTTC	CASSLKLAGSGEQFF
TRBV27	TRBJ1-1	.	.	TGTGCCAGCAGTCAACAGGGACGGACTGAAGCTTTCTTT	CASSQQGRTEAFF
TRBV24-1	TRBJ1-2	.	.	TGTGCCACCTCGGAGGACAGTCTTGGTGGCTACACCTTC	CATSEDSLGGYTF
TRBV7-3	TRBJ2-1	.	.	TGTGCCAGCAGCTCAACCTCCGGGACAAAGAGCTCCTACAATGAGCAGTTCTTC	CASSSTSGTKSSYNEQFF
TRBV11-2	TRBJ2-5	TRBD2	.	TGTGCCAGCAGCCCCTTTAGCGGGGGGGCGGGGGAGACCCAGTACTTC	CASSPFSGGAGETQYF
TRBV4-2	TRBJ1-2	.	.	TGTGCCAGCAGCCAAGAGCAGGGAAGGAAGGATGGCTACACCTTC	CASSQEQGRKDGYTF
TRBV11-2	TRBJ1-6	.	few	TGTGCCAGCAGCCCCTCCGTCCTCTATAATTCACCCCTCCACTTT	CASSPSVLYNSPLHF
TRBV4-3	TRBJ2-3	.	.	TGCGCCAGCAGCCAAGTTACAGGGTCAGATACGCAGTATTTT	CASSQVTGSDTQYF
TRBV4-1	TRBJ2-3	TRBD2	once	TGCGCCAGCAGCCAAGTCCGGGGACTAGGGACGCAGTATTTT	CASSQVRGLGTQYF
TRBV29-1	TRBJ1-2	.	.	TGCAGCGTTGGGTTGAGAGGCAGGGCCAACTATGGCTACACCTTC	CSVGLRGRANYGYTF
TRBV6-2/TRBV6-3	TRBJ1-2	.	.	TGTGCCAGCAGTTACACGACAGCTAACTATGGCTACACCTTC	CASSYTTANYGYTF
TRBV5-4	TRBJ2-5	.	.	TGTGCCAGCAGCCTCCAGCCGGGGTACCAAGAGACCCAGTACTTC	CASSLQPGYQETQYF
TRBV4-1	TRBJ1-3	.	.	TGCGCCAGCAGCCAAGACAGGGCATGGGGAAACACCATATATTTT	CASSQDRAWGNTIYF
TRBV24-1	TRBJ2-5	TRBD1	.	TGTGCCACCAGTGCGAAGGACAGGCGGGAGACCCAGTACTTC	CATSAKDRRETQYF
TRBV3-1/TRBV3-2	TRBJ1-5	.	.	TGTGCCAGCAGCCATAGGGGAAGCAATCAGCCCCAGCATTTT	CASSHRGSNQPQHF
TRBV10-1	TRBJ1-2	.	.	TGCGCCATAAGGACAGAGATAAACTATGGCTACACCTTC	CAIRTEINYGYTF
TRBV5-4	TRBJ2-2	.	few	TGTGCCAGCAGCTTGAGCCTTCTGAACACCGGGGAGCTGTTTTTT	CASSLSLLNTGELFF
TRBV10-3	TRBJ2-1	.	once	TGTGCCATCAGTGAGTCCTTAGGGGGGGGCCGAGGAATTGAGCAGTTCTTC	CAISESLGGGRGIEQFF
TRBV5-1	TRBJ1-3	.	.	TGCGCCAGCAGCCCGGAGCTCCTCTCTGGAAACACCATATATTTT	CASSPELLSGNTIYF
TRBV7-3	TRBJ2-3	.	.	TGTGCCAGCAGCTCTGGGACTAGCACAGATACGCAGTATTTT	CASSSGTSTDTQYF
TRBV9	TRBJ2-5	TRBD1	.	TGTGCCAGCAGCCCCTCCTCCGGGACAGGGGAGACCCAGTACTTC	CASSPSSGTGETQYF
TRBV14	TRBJ1-2	.	.	TGTGCCAGCAGCCTTTCAGGTGGCTATGGCTACACCTTC	CASSLSGGYGYTF
TRBV27	TRBJ1-3	.	.	TGTGCCAGCAGTTCGTCAGGGTCCTCTGGAAACACCATATATTTT	CASSSSGSSGNTIYF
TRBV7-9	TRBJ1-6	.	.	TGTGCCAGCAGCTTAGTAAATTCACCCCTCCACTTT	CASSLVNSPLHF
TRBV28	TRBJ1-4	.	few	TGTGCCAGCAGTTCATGGAGGAGACTAACTAATGAAAAACTGTTTTTT	CASSSWRRLTNEKLFF
TRBV7-2	TRBJ1-1	TRBD1	.	TGTGCCAGCAGCTTGGTGCAGGGGGCTTACACTGAAGCTTTCTTT	CASSLVQGAYTEAFF
TRBV19	TRBJ2-3	TRBD1	.	TGTGCCAGTAGCAACAGGGGGCATGGAGATACGCAGTATTTT	CASSNRGHGDTQYF
TRBV19	TRBJ2-1	TRBD1	.	TGTGCCAGTAGTTCCCCCCGGGGACAGGGTTATGAGCAGTTCTTC	CASSSPRGQGYEQFF
TRBV18	TRBJ2-7	.	.	TGTGCCAGCTCACGGAGTTCCATGGAATACGAGCAGTACTTC	CASSRSSMEYEQYF
TRBV25-1	TRBJ1-5	.	.	TGTGCCAGCAGTGAACCGGGAGGAAATCAGCCCCAGCATTTT	CASSEPGGNQPQHF
TRBV2	TRBJ2-3	.	.	TGTGCCAGCAGGACCCGGACTGGACCTTATACGCAGTATTTT	CASRTRTGPYTQYF
TRBV7-9	TRBJ1-4	TRBD1	.	TGTGCCAGCAGCACCCGTCAGGGGGCAGGTGAAAAACTGTTTTTT	CASSTRQGAGEKLFF
TRBV4-1	TRBJ1-4	.	.	TGCGCCAGCAGCCAAACACCGGACATTGAGAAACTGTTTTTT	CASSQTPDIEKLFF